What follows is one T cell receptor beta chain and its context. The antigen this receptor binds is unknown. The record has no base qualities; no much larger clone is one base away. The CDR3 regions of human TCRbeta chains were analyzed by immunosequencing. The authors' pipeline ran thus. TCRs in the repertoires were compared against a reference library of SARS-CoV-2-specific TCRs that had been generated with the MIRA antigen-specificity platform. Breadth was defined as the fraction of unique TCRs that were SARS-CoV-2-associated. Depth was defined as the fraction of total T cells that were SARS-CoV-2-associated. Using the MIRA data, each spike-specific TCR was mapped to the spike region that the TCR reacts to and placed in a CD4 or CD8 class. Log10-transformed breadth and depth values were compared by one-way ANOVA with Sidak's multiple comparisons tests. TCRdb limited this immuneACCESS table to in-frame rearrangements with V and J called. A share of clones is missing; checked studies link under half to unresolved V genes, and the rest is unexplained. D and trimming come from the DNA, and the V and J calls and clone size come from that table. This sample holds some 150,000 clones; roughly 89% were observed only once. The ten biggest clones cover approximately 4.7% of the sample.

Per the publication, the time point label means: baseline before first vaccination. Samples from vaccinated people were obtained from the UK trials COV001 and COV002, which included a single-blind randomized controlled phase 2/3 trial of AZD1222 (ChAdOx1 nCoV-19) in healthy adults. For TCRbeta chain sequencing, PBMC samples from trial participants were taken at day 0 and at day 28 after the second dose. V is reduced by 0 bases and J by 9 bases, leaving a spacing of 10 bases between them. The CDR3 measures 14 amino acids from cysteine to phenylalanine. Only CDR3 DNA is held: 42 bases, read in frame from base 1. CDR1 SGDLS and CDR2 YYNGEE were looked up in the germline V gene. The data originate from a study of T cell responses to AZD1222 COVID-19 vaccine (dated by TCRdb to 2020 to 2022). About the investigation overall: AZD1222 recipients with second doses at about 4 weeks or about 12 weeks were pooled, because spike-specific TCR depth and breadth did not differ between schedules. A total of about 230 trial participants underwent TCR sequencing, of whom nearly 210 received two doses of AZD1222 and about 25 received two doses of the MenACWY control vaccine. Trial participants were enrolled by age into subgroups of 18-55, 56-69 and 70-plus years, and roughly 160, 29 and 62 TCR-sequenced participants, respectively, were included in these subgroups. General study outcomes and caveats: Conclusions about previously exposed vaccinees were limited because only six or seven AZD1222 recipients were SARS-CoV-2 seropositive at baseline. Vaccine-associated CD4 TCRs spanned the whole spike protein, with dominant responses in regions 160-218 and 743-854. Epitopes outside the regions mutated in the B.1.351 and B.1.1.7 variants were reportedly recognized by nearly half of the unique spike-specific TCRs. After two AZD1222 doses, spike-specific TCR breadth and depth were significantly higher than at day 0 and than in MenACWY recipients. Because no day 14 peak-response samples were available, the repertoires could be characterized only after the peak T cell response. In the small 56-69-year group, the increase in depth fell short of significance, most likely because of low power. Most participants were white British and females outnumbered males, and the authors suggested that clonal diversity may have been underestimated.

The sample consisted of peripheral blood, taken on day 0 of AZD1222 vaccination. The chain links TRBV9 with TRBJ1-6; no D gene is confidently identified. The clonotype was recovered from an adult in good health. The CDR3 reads CASSVEETSSPLHF. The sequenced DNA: TGTGCCAGCAGCGTAGAAGAAACTAGTTCACCCCTCCACTTT.